The source of this T cell receptor (beta chain) is a study of cytomegalovirus exposure and HLA in healthy donors. Both 60 Vbeta primers and 13 Jbeta primers went into the PCR. Clones were read by immunoSEQ multiplex PCR, and TCRdb kept only the in-frame ones, dropping some. The sample comprises about 110,000 clones, around 80% of which are singletons, and roughly 2.5% rests with the top ten. Germline assignment: CDR1 SQVTM and CDR2 ANQGSEA. Trimming removed 6 bases at V and 8 bases at J, with 13 bases between. This CDR3 contains 12 residues. Whole-study results and caveats: Researchers counted 180 or so TCR beta chains as cytomegalovirus-associated. Later analysis identified a missense DCLRE1C variant that was linked to TCR beta V- and J-gene trimming.

As to this clone: Its antigen remains unidentified.

All the people who gave samples were healthy bone marrow donors. Sequencing used PBMCs. The genes are TRBV29-1 and TRBJ1-4; a possible D gene is TRBD1 (6 bases). The TCR originated in a man between 40 and 49 years old in good health and CMV-seronegative. CDR3 amino acids: CSVRDKGEKLFF. CDR3 nucleotide sequence: TGCAGCGTACGGGACAAGGGAGAAAAACTGTTTTTT. The full variable domain, rest sourced from reference TRBV29-1 and TRBJ1-4, is SAVISQKPSRDICQRGTSLTIQCQVDSQVTMMFWYRQQPGQSLTLIATANQGSEATYESGFVIDKFPISRPNLTFSTLTVSNMSPEDSSIYLCSVRDKGEKLFFGSGTQLSVL.